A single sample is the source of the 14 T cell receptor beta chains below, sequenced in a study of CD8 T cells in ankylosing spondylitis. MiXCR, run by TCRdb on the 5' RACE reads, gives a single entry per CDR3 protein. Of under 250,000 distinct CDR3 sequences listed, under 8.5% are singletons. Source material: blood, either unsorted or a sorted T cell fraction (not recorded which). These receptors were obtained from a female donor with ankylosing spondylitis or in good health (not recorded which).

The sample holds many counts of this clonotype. Written as DNA, the CDR3 is TGTGCCAGCAGCCAAGATCGGGGGGTTGGGGAGACCCAGTACTTC. Its translation: CASSQDRGVGETQYF. This chain links TRBV3-1 with TRBJ2-5; 7 nucleotides line up with TRBD2. The CDR3 has 15 amino acids. Trimming took 0 bases from V and 5 from J; bases not matched to a gene: 6. The V gene's germline CDR1 is LGHDT and CDR2 YNNKEL (reference sequence).

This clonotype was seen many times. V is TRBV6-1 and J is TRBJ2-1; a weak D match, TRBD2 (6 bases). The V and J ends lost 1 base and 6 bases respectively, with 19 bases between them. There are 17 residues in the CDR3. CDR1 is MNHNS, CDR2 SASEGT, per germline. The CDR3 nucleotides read TGTGCCAGCAGTGAAGTAAATCGGGTTAGGCGGGGCAATGAGCAGTTCTTC. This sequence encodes CASSEVNRVRRGNEQFF.

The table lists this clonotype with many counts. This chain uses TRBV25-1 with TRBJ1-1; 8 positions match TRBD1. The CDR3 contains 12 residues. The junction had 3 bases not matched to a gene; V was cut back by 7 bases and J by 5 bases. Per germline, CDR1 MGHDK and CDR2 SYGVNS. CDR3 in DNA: TGTGCCAGCACCAGGGGGCCGACTGAAGCTTTCTTT. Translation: CASTRGPTEAFF. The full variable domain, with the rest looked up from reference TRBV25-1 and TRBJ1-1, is EADIYQTPRYLVIGTGKKITLECSQTMGHDKMYWYQQDPGMELHLIHYSYGVNSTEKGDLSSESTVSRIRTEHFPLTLESARPSHTSQYLCASTRGPTEAFFGQGTRLTVV.

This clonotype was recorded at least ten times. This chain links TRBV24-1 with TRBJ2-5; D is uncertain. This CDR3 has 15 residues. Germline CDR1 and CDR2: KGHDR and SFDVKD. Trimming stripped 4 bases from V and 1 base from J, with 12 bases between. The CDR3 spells CATSDPGVGQETQYF. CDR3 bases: TGTGCCACCAGTGACCCCGGAGTGGGCCAAGAGACCCAGTACTTC.

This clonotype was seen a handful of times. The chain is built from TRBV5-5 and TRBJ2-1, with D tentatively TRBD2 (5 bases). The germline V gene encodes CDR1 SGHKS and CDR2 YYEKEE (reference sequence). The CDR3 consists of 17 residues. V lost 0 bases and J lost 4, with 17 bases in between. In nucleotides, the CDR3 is TGTGCCAGCAGCTTGGGTCTAGCCGGCCCCGGTTACAATGAGCAGTTCTTC. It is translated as CASSLGLAGPGYNEQFF.

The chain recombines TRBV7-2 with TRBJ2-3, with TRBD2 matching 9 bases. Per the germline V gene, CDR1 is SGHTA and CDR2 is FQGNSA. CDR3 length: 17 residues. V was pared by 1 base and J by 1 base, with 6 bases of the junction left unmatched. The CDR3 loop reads CASSLVGGRVGTDTQYF. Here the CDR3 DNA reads TGTGCCAGCAGCTTAGTTGGCGGGAGGGTGGGCACAGATACGCAGTATTTT.

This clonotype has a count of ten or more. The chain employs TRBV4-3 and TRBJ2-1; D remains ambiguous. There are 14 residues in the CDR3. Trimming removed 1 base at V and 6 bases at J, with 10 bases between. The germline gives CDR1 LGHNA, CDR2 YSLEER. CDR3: CASSQVPNSNEQFF. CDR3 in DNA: TGCGCCAGCAGCCAAGTGCCGAATTCCAATGAGCAGTTCTTC.

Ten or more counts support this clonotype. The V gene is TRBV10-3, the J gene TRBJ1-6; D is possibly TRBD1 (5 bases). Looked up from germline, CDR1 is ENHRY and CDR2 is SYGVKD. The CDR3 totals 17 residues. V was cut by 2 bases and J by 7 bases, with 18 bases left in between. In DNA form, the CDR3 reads TGTGCCATCAGTGAGGGATTCGGCCTCGAGGGGAATTCACCCCTCCACTTT. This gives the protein CAISEGFGLEGNSPLHF.

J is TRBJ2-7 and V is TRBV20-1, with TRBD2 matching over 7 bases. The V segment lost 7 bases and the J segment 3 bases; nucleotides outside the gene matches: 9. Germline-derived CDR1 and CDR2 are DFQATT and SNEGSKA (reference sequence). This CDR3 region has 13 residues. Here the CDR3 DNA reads TGCAGTGTTCCGGGAGCGGGGAGCTACGAGCAGTACTTC. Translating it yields CSVPGAGSYEQYF.

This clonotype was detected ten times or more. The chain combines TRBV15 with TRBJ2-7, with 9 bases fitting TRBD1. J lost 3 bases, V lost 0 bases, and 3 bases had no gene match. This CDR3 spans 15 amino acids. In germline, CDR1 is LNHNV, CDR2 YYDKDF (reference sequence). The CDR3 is CATSRDQGQGYEQYF. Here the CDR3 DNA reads TGTGCCACCAGCAGAGATCAGGGACAGGGCTACGAGCAGTACTTC.

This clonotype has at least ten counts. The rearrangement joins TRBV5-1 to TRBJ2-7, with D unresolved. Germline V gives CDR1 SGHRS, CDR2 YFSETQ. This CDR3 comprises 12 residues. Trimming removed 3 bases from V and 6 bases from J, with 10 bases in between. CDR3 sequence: CASSSPMGEQYF. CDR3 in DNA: TGCGCCAGCAGCTCCCCGATGGGCGAGCAGTACTTC.

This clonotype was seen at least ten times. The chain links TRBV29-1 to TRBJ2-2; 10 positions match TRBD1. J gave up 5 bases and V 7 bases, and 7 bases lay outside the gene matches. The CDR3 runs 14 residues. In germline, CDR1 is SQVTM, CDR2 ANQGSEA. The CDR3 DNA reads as TGCAGCGCCGGGGACAGGGGAAATACCGGGGAGCTGTTTTTT. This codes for CSAGDRGNTGELFF.

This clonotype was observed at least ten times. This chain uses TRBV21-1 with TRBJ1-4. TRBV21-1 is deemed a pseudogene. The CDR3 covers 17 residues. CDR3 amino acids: CASSKAGHLATNEKLFF. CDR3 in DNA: TGTGCCAGCAGCAAAGCGGGGCACCTTGCAACTAATGAAAAACTGTTTTTT.

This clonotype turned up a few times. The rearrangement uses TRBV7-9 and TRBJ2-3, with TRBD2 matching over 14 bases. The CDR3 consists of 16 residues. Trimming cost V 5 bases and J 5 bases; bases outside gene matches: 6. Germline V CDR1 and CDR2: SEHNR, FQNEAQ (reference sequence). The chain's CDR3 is CASSQGLAGVRDTQYF. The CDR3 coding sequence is TGTGCCAGCAGCCAGGGACTAGCGGGAGTCAGAGATACGCAGTATTTT.